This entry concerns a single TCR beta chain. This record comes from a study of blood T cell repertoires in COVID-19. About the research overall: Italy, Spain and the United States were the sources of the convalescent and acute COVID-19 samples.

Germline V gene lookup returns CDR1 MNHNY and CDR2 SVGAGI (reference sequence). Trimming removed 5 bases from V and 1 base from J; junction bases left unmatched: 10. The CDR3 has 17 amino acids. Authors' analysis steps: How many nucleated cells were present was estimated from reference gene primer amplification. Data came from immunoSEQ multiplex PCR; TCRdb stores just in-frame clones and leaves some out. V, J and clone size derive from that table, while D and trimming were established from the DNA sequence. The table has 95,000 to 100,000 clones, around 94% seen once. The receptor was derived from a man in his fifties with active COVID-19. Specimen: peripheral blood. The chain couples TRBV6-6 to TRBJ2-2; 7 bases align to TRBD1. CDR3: CASSPPVTGWNTGELFF. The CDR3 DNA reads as TGTGCCAGCAGTCCCCCCGTGACAGGGTGGAACACCGGGGAGCTGTTTTTT.